This TCR beta chain was captured in a study of cytomegalovirus exposure and HLA in healthy donors. General study findings and limits: An assumption of roughly uniform sequencing depth across donors underlay the presence/absence analyses.

Unmatched junction bases numbered 7, after V lost 5 bases and J lost 6 bases. This CDR3 region has 13 residues. In germline, CDR1 is SGHNT, CDR2 YENEEA. In the case of this clone: Its matching antigen is unknown.

The study ran its PCR with 60 Vbeta and 13 Jbeta primers. In the source study's methods: Some 11 million of the 75 million to 95 million unique TCR beta chains counted in a later analysis were shared. Using immunoSEQ multiplex PCR, the repertoire was profiled, and TCRdb retains in-frame clones only, with some absent. That table supplies the V and J calls and clone size; D and trimming were determined from the DNA. In the table there are more than 95,000 clones, approximately 87% of which are singletons. Material: PBMCs. This chain joins TRBV11-3 and TRBJ2-7, with 7 bases fitting TRBD1. The clonotype originates from a man between 18 and 29 years old in good health and CMV-seropositive. For the CDR3, the DNA is TGTGCCAGCAGCAGAGGGGGCTACGGCGAGCAGTACTTC. It yields the protein CASSRGGYGEQYF.